The 20 T cell receptor beta chains below all came from one sample that was sequenced in a study of blood T cell repertoires in COVID-19. Profiling relied on immunoSEQ multiplex PCR, and the TCRdb table lists in-frame clones only, not all of them. The profile shows roughly 41,000 clones, approximately 83% of them singletons. Sequencing was carried out using peripheral blood. These receptors were obtained from an elderly woman with acute or convalescent COVID-19.

The chain links TRBV19 to TRBJ2-3; 7 bases line up with TRBD1. CDR1 and CDR2 (germline): LNHDA, SQIVND (reference sequence). The CDR3 length is 16 residues. V lost 3 bases and J lost 4; bases outside the gene matches: 10. CDR3: CASSIEAGGDADTQYF. CDR3 bases: TGTGCCAGTAGTATCGAGGCAGGGGGTGACGCAGATACGCAGTATTTT.

This rearrangement joins TRBV6-5 to TRBJ1-4; a possible D gene is TRBD1 (5 bases). CDR1 and CDR2 (germline): MNHEY, SVGAGI. V was cut by 6 bases and J by 12 bases, with 14 bases left in between. The CDR3 is 12 amino acids. The CDR3 DNA is TGTGCCAGCAGGACCGGACTAGGGGAACTGTTTTTT. It is translated as CASRTGLGELFF.

V usage is TRBV29-1 and J usage is TRBJ2-3, with a tentative D call TRBD1 (7 bases). The CDR3 runs 15 residues. Trimming left V 6 bases short and J 0 bases short, with 16 bases between. Germline V gene data show CDR1 as SQVTM and CDR2 as ANQGSEA. The CDR3 loop is CSVRQTGTSTDTQYF. The CDR3 nucleotides read TGCAGCGTCAGACAGACAGGGACTAGCACAGATACGCAGTATTTT.

Only a few counts were recorded for this clone. The chain is built from TRBV6-5 and TRBJ1-5; tentatively, D is TRBD1 (6 bases). The germline V gene has CDR1 MNHEY and CDR2 SVGAGI. V was pared by 6 bases and J by 7 bases, with 10 bases between. The length of the CDR3 is 12 residues. CDR3 nucleotides: TGTGCCAGCAGGGACGACAGGCAGCCCCAGCATTTT. Translation gives CASRDDRQPQHF.

V is TRBV10-3 and J is TRBJ1-4; D unresolved. This CDR3 region has 12 residues. Per germline, CDR1 ENHRY and CDR2 SYGVKD. The V end lost 4 bases, the J end lost 5 bases, and 5 bases lay between the germline ends. The CDR3 here is CAISAQNEKLFF. The CDR3 coding sequence is TGTGCCATCAGTGCCCAGAATGAAAAACTGTTTTTT.

The chain employs TRBV5-6 and TRBJ1-4; D is undetermined. The CDR3 has 14 residues. Trimming took off 1 base at V and 7 bases at J, with 11 bases between the two ends. Germline loops: CDR1 SGHDT, CDR2 YYEEEE. In DNA, the CDR3 is TGTGCCAGCAGCTTGACCCCGGCGGGTGAAAAACTGTTTTTT. Encoded protein: CASSLTPAGEKLFF.

The chain couples TRBV7-9 to TRBJ2-7; possibly TRBD2 for D (5 bases). V was cut by 0 bases and J by 6 bases, with 15 bases left in between. The CDR3 sequence is 15 residues long. In germline, CDR1 is SEHNR, CDR2 FQNEAQ (reference sequence). DNA of the CDR3: TGTGCCAGCAGCTTAGCGACCGGGCCTGGAGGCGAGCAGTACTTC. Amino acids: CASSLATGPGGEQYF.

This chain connects TRBV28 to TRBJ1-4; 9 bases align to TRBD1. Germline V gene data show CDR1 as MDHEN and CDR2 as SYDVKM. Trimming took 6 bases from V and 7 from J; bases not matched to a gene: 15. The CDR3 runs 17 residues. The DNA for the CDR3 is TGTGCCAGCAGCACAGGACAGGGGCCCGATCTCGGTGAAAAACTGTTTTTT. Protein product: CASSTGQGPDLGEKLFF.

The chain has TRBV5-1 and TRBJ1-5; perhaps TRBD1 as D (5 bases). The V end was cut by 5 bases, the J end by 5 bases, with 14 bases between. The CDR3 contains 14 residues. CDR1 and CDR2 from the germline V gene are SGHRS and YFSETQ. CDR3 coding DNA: TGCGCCAGCAGTCTAGGTGGGGGGGATCAGCCCCAGCATTTT. This codes for CASSLGGGDQPQHF.

This chain links TRBV6-4 with TRBJ1-2; 7 bases fit TRBD1. Germline lookup yields CDR1 MRHNA and CDR2 SNTAGT. This CDR3 has 14 amino acids. Unmatched junction bases numbered 7, after V lost 2 bases and J lost 7 bases. CDR3 in DNA: TGTGCCAGCAGTGACCTTCCAGGGGGAGGTGGCTACACCTTC. Residues: CASSDLPGGGGYTF.

The CDR3 protein is CASSQAGGSNYGYTF. The CDR3 DNA reads as TGTGCCAGCAGCCAAGCGGGTGGCAGCAACTATGGCTACACCTTC. This sequence joins TRBV4-2 and TRBJ1-2; the D is unclear. Trimming shortened V by 1 base and J by 2 bases, and 11 bases separated the two germline ends. Looked up from germline, CDR1 is LGHNA and CDR2 is YNFKEQ. The CDR3 has 15 amino acids.

This clone was seen a handful of times. The CDR3 nucleotides read TGTGCCAGTAGTATGACTGGGGACAGGGGGCTCTCACCCCTCCACTTT. This translates into CASSMTGDRGLSPLHF. J is TRBJ1-6 and V is TRBV19; 12 bases line up with TRBD1. The CDR3 is 16 amino acids. V shed 3 bases and J 10 bases; nucleotides not matched to a gene: 7. The germline V gene has CDR1 LNHDA and CDR2 SQIVND (reference sequence).

The rearrangement uses TRBV30 and TRBJ1-5, with a weak D call TRBD1 (5 bases). The CDR3 covers 14 residues. Germline CDR1 is GTSNPN and CDR2 is SVGIG (reference sequence). Trimming removed 3 bases from V and 2 bases from J, with 11 bases in between. For the CDR3, the DNA is TGTGCCTGGAGCGCGGGGACGGGCAATCAGCCCCAGCATTTT. This gives the protein CAWSAGTGNQPQHF.

The rearrangement joins TRBV7-2 to TRBJ2-5; 11 positions agree with TRBD2. Trimming took 1 base from V and 5 from J; bases not matched to a gene: 12. Germline V gene sequence: CDR1 SGHTA, CDR2 FQGNSA. This CDR3 comprises 18 residues. CDR3 protein: CASSLGGVSGGAGETQYF. CDR3 in DNA: TGTGCCAGCAGCTTAGGAGGTGTTAGCGGGGGGGCCGGGGAGACCCAGTACTTC. Combining the CDR3 with reference TRBV7-2 and TRBJ2-5 gives the whole variable domain GAGVSQSPSNKVTEKGKDVELRCDPISGHTALYWYRQSLGQGLEFLIYFQGNSAPDKSGLPSDRFSAERTGGSVSTLTIQRTQQEDSAVYLCASSLGGVSGGAGETQYFGPGTRLLVL.

The chain combines TRBV24-1 with TRBJ1-2; no definite D call. Trimming took 7 bases from V and 4 from J, leaving 12 bases between them. This CDR3 comprises 13 residues. Germline loops: CDR1 KGHDR, CDR2 SFDVKD. The DNA of the CDR3 is TGTGCCACCAGCGCAAGGGAGGGCTATGGCTACACCTTC. Its protein product is CATSAREGYGYTF.

The V and J genes are TRBV2 and TRBJ2-7; D is possibly TRBD2 (6 bases). Germline V gene sequence: CDR1 SNHLY, CDR2 FYNNEI. The CDR3 is 14 residues long. Trimming cost V 6 bases and J 2 bases, with 14 bases left between them. The CDR3 protein is CASSPGTGTYEQYF. The CDR3 nucleotides are TGTGCCAGCAGCCCGGGGACTGGAACCTACGAGCAGTACTTC. The full variable domain, its missing parts supplied by reference TRBV2 and TRBJ2-7, is EPEVTQTPSHQVTQMGQEVILRCVPISNHLYFYWYRQILGQKVEFLVSFYNNEISEKSEIFDDQFSVERPDGSNFTLKIRSTKLEDSAMYFCASSPGTGTYEQYFGPGTRLTVT.

The V gene is TRBV5-6, the J gene TRBJ1-4, with D possibly matching TRBD1 (6 bases). The length of the CDR3 is 14 residues. CDR1 and CDR2 (germline): SGHDT, YYEEEE. V lost 5 bases to trimming and J lost 7 bases, with 15 bases between them. CDR3 region: CASRRGATAEKLFF. The CDR3 nucleotides read TGTGCCAGCAGACGGGGGGCTACTGCTGAAAAACTGTTTTTT.

V and J are TRBV19 and TRBJ1-2; 12 nucleotides align to TRBD1. The V and J ends lost 3 bases and 8 bases, in that order; junction bases with no gene match: 4. The CDR3 loop spans 14 amino acids. CDR1 is LNHDA, CDR2 SQIVND, per germline (reference sequence). The CDR3 DNA reads as TGTGCCAGTAGTATGGGACAGGGGGCCATCGGCTACACCTTC. Amino acids: CASSMGQGAIGYTF.

This clone is a singleton in its sample. The chain combines TRBV27 with TRBJ1-1, with D maybe TRBD1 (6 bases). Trimming pared 3 bases from V and 1 base from J, leaving 9 bases between. CDR1 MNHEY and CDR2 SMNVEV come from the germline V gene (reference sequence). The CDR3 spans 14 residues. CDR3 amino acids: CASSFQGKNTEAFF. CDR3 in DNA: TGTGCCAGCAGTTTCCAGGGGAAGAACACTGAAGCTTTCTTT.

This chain links TRBV5-1 with TRBJ2-2, with 12 bases fitting TRBD1. Germline V CDR1 and CDR2: SGHRS, YFSETQ. With 3 bases clipped from V and 7 bases from J, the junction kept 7 bases outside the gene matches. The CDR3 loop spans 16 amino acids. The CDR3 reads CASSSGTGGAGGELFF. In DNA form, the CDR3 reads TGCGCCAGCAGCTCCGGGACAGGGGGCGCGGGCGGGGAGCTGTTTTTT.